There are many counts of the clone carrying this T cell receptor beta chain. The data are from a study of blood T cells in healthy people across ages. Combining a sample-barcoded 5' primer with a J-beta primer mix, a second PCR ran for about 6 to 12 cycles. TCRdb reanalysed the 5' RACE reads using MiXCR and keeps one entry per CDR3 protein. The data contain fewer than 2 million distinct CDR3 sequences, about two fifths of them singletons. The CDR3 contains 14 residues. Trimming took off 2 bases at V and 8 bases at J, with 13 bases between the two ends. CDR1 is LNHNV and CDR2 is YYDKDF in the germline V gene (reference sequence).

V gene TRBV15 combines with J gene TRBJ2-1; D is undetermined. What was sequenced was blood. This TCR derives from a human donor in good health. The CDR3 coding sequence is TGTGCCACCAGCAGACCTCCATTGGTTTATGAGCAGTTCTTC. This gives the protein CATSRPPLVYEQFF. The whole variable domain, filled in from reference TRBV15 and TRBJ2-1, reads DAMVIQNPRYQVTQFGKPVTLSCSQTLNHNVMYWYQQKSSQAPKLLFHYYDKDFNNEADTPDNFQSRRPNTSFCFLDIRSPGLGDTAMYLCATSRPPLVYEQFFGPGTRLTVL.